The text below deals with one TCR beta chain. Germline assignment: CDR1 SGDLS and CDR2 YYNGEE. The CDR3 extends over 13 amino acids. V dropped 4 bases and J dropped 4 bases, with 11 bases sitting between them. The entry originates in a study of blood T cell repertoires in COVID-19. Method: immunoSEQ multiplex PCR; TCRdb's copy keeps in-frame clones and lacks some. The sample lists about 320,000 clones, more than 90% occurring once. The sample consisted of PBMCs or T cells enriched from blood (not recorded which). The gene calls are TRBV9 and TRBJ1-2; weak D call: TRBD1 (5 bases). The sequence came from a woman aged 25 to 39 who had been exposed to COVID-19. The chain's CDR3 is CASSSRTSYGYTF. DNA for the CDR3: TGTGCCAGCAGCTCCAGGACAAGCTATGGCTACACCTTC.